The 23 T cell receptor beta chains below come from one sample, sequenced in a study of shared T cell receptors in the human thymus. TCRdb's copy holds only in-frame clones and misses some; the assay was immunoSEQ multiplex PCR. The data hold fewer than 700,000 clones, with 88% observed a single time. The same sample was also used in a study of human thymus T cells.

Sample: thymocytes. These receptors originate from a boy less than two years old with a congenital heart defect.

V gene TRBV6-1 combines with J gene TRBJ2-3, with TRBD2 identical over 14 bases. The CDR3 length is 15 residues. CDR1 is MNHNS, CDR2 SASEGT, per germline. Trimming removed 5 bases from V and 6 bases from J; junction bases left unmatched: 4. The CDR3 loop reads CASSPGLAGVDTQYF. CDR3 nucleotide sequence: TGTGCCAGCAGTCCGGGACTAGCGGGAGTGGATACGCAGTATTTT.

This chain joins TRBV2 and TRBJ2-2; D perhaps matches TRBD2 (6 bases). Looked up from germline, CDR1 is SNHLY and CDR2 is FYNNEI. The CDR3 sequence is 14 residues long. The V and J ends lost 8 bases and 0 bases respectively, with 10 bases between them. The CDR3 loop reads CASWGGTNTGELFF. DNA for the CDR3: TGTGCCAGCTGGGGCGGGACGAACACCGGGGAGCTGTTTTTT. Looking up the rest from reference TRBV2 and TRBJ2-2 gives the full variable domain: EPEVTQTPSHQVTQMGQEVILRCVPISNHLYFYWYRQILGQKVEFLVSFYNNEISEKSEIFDDQFSVERPDGSNFTLKIRSTKLEDSAMYFCASWGGTNTGELFFGEGSRLTVL.

J is TRBJ2-2 and V is TRBV4-1; TRBD2 is a possible D gene (5 bases). This CDR3 has 14 residues. Trimming shortened V by 3 bases and J by 2 bases, and 7 bases separated the two germline ends. CDR1 and CDR2 from the germline V gene are MGHRA and YSYEKL. This CDR3 is CASSHGLNTGELFF. The DNA of the CDR3 is TGCGCCAGCAGCCACGGACTTAACACCGGGGAGCTGTTTTTT.

As DNA, the CDR3 is TGTGCCAGCAGCTTAAAAGGGTGGAGGTCTGCAGTCAAAGCTTTCTTT. It translates to CASSLKGWRSAVKAFF. V is TRBV7-8 and J is TRBJ1-1; no reliable D call. Germline lookup yields CDR1 SGHVS and CDR2 FQNEAQ. The CDR3 has 16 amino acids. V was cut by 2 bases and J by 9 bases, with 22 bases left in between.

The chain combines TRBV4-2 with TRBJ2-1, with D maybe TRBD1 (5 bases). Germline CDR1 LGHNA, CDR2 YNFKEQ. V dropped 8 bases and J dropped 5 bases, with 16 bases sitting between them. The CDR3 has 14 amino acids. CDR3 coding DNA: TGTGCCAGCGGGCAGGGAATGAGGAACAATGAGCAGTTCTTC. Amino acid sequence: CASGQGMRNNEQFF.

The chain combines TRBV5-1 with TRBJ2-3; TRBD2 matches at 12 bases. V lost 2 bases to trimming and J lost 2 bases; unmatched junction nucleotides: 3. The CDR3 sequence is 16 residues long. Germline CDR1 SGHRS, CDR2 YFSETQ. This CDR3 reads CASSLLAGGDTDTQYF. DNA for the CDR3: TGCGCCAGCAGCTTACTAGCGGGAGGCGACACAGATACGCAGTATTTT. The variable domain in full, with the rest retrieved from reference TRBV5-1 and TRBJ2-3, is KAGVTQTPRYLIKTRGQQVTLSCSPISGHRSVSWYQQTPGQGLQFLFEYFSETQRNKGNFPGRFSGRQFSNSRSEMNVSTLELGDSALYLCASSLLAGGDTDTQYFGPGTRLTVL.

The genes are TRBV4-1 and TRBJ1-1; 8 bases line up with TRBD1. The CDR3 is made up of 17 amino acids. The V and J ends lost 4 bases and 1 base, in that order; junction bases with no gene match: 11. The germline V gene has CDR1 MGHRA and CDR2 YSYEKL. CDR3 in amino acids: CASSPDRDSSANTEAFF. The CDR3 DNA reads TGCGCCAGCAGCCCGGACAGGGATAGCAGTGCGAACACTGAAGCTTTCTTT.

The V gene is TRBV4-1, the J gene TRBJ2-5, with TRBD1 as a possible D gene (5 bases). CDR1 is MGHRA and CDR2 is YSYEKL in the germline V gene. The ends were cut back, 1 base at V and 3 bases at J, with 12 bases in the middle. The CDR3 spans 15 residues. CDR3 DNA: TGCGCCAGCAGCCAAGTTTTGGGCAGGGAAGAGACCCAGTACTTC. As protein: CASSQVLGREETQYF.

This clone was detected only once. The V gene is TRBV12-5, the J gene TRBJ1-1; 7 bases agree with TRBD1. J was trimmed by 5 bases and V by 4 bases; bases with no gene match: 16. The CDR3 is 17 amino acids. Germline V gives CDR1 LGHNT, CDR2 FRNRAP. DNA of the CDR3: TGTGCTAGTGGTTCCGAGACAGAACAGGGGATGGGTACTGAAGCTTTCTTT. Its translation: CASGSETEQGMGTEAFF.

V is TRBV29-1 and J is TRBJ1-2, with 10 bases fitting TRBD1. Per germline, CDR1 SQVTM and CDR2 ANQGSEA. The CDR3 is 17 amino acids. V was clipped by 2 bases and J by 1 base; unmatched bases: 10. CDR3 sequence (DNA): TGCAGCGTTGAATTGCCGGGACAGGGGCCCCTTAACTATGGCTACACCTTC. It specifies CSVELPGQGPLNYGYTF.

The CDR3 is CASSQGWKRGDQETQYF. The DNA of the CDR3 is TGTGCCAGCAGCCAAGGGTGGAAGCGGGGAGACCAAGAGACCCAGTACTTC. The V call is TRBV14, the J call TRBJ2-5; 7 bases fit TRBD2. V dropped 1 base and J dropped 0; count of bases not matched to a gene: 8. The CDR3 extends over 17 amino acids. CDR1 SGHDN and CDR2 FVKESK come from the germline V gene.

A few counts support this clone. This chain connects TRBV9 to TRBJ2-5, with D possibly TRBD2 on 7 matching bases. V was pared by 0 bases and J by 1 base, with 22 bases between. The CDR3 runs to 19 residues. The germline CDR1 and CDR2 sequences are SGDLS and YYNGEE. In DNA form, the CDR3 reads TGTGCCAGCAGCGTAGTCATCAAGGGGGGGGCGACTCTCCAAGAGACCCAGTACTTC. Translating gives CASSVVIKGGATLQETQYF.

This clone was seen once. The chain uses TRBV30 and TRBJ2-2; tentatively, D is TRBD1 (6 bases). The CDR3 consists of 14 residues. The germline V and J ends were trimmed by 3 bases and 0 bases, with 8 bases remaining between them. Germline values: CDR1 GTSNPN, CDR2 SVGIG (reference sequence). The DNA for the CDR3 is TGTGCCTGGAGACGGGACACGAACACCGGGGAGCTGTTTTTT. Its protein is CAWRRDTNTGELFF.

The J gene is TRBJ2-7, the V gene TRBV28; possible D gene TRBD1, 6 bases. CDR1 and CDR2 (germline): MDHEN, SYDVKM. Trimming removed 6 bases at V and 4 bases at J, with 16 bases between. The CDR3 spans 14 residues. The CDR3 here is CASSPRDTQYEQYF. CDR3 DNA sequence: TGTGCCAGCAGCCCCCGGGACACCCAGTACGAGCAGTACTTC.

V usage is TRBV9 and J usage is TRBJ2-1, with 8 bases identical to TRBD2. The germline gives CDR1 SGDLS, CDR2 YYNGEE. The CDR3 runs 16 residues. With 3 bases clipped from V and 2 bases from J, the junction kept 7 bases outside the gene matches. CDR3 protein: CASSAWGREAYNEQFF. The DNA of the CDR3 is TGTGCCAGCAGCGCCTGGGGGCGGGAGGCCTACAATGAGCAGTTCTTC.

This rearrangement joins TRBV5-4 to TRBJ1-1; D is perhaps TRBD1 (5 bases). The CDR3 consists of 18 residues. V dropped 5 bases and J dropped 4 bases, with 27 bases sitting between them. The germline CDR1 and CDR2 sequences are SGHNT and YYREEE (reference sequence). As DNA, the CDR3 is TGTGCCAGCAGGTATCAGGGTCAAGGGGTTGGGTTGACCACTGAAGCTTTCTTT. Translation gives CASRYQGQGVGLTTEAFF. The full variable domain, in which reference TRBV5-4 and TRBJ1-1 provide the parts outside the CDR3, is ETGVTQSPTHLIKTRGQQVTLRCSSQSGHNTVSWYQQALGQGPQFIFQYYREEENGRGNFPPRFSGLQFPNYSSELNVNALELDDSALYLCASRYQGQGVGLTTEAFFGQGTRLTVV.

J is TRBJ2-7 and V is TRBV2; 16 nucleotides line up with TRBD2. Losses at the gene ends were 5 bases for V and 0 bases for J; bases not matched to a gene: 13. Germline CDR1 is SNHLY and CDR2 is FYNNEI. This CDR3 contains 20 residues. CDR3 protein: CASSTGTSGRAKDRSYEQYF. CDR3 in DNA: TGTGCCAGCAGTACCGGGACTAGCGGGAGGGCCAAGGATCGCTCCTACGAGCAGTACTTC.

The chain couples TRBV15 to TRBJ2-1; D is unresolved. The ends were cut back, 1 base at V and 5 bases at J, with 12 bases in the middle. CDR3 length equals 15 residues. Germline CDR1 LNHNV, CDR2 YYDKDF (reference sequence). In DNA, the CDR3 is TGTGCCACCAGCAGAGTAGCCTCCCGACACAATGAGCAGTTCTTC. This encodes CATSRVASRHNEQFF.

This sequence joins TRBV7-9 and TRBJ2-4, with TRBD2 as a possible D gene (6 bases). The V gene lost 5 bases and the J gene lost 4 bases, with 15 bases spanning the gap. The length of the CDR3 is 15 residues. In germline, CDR1 is SEHNR, CDR2 FQNEAQ (reference sequence). This CDR3 is CASSPADYLKNIQYF. The CDR3 DNA follows: TGTGCCAGCAGCCCCGCGGACTACCTAAAAAACATTCAGTACTTC.

This chain joins TRBV19 and TRBJ2-2; the D is unclear. Germline-derived CDR1 and CDR2 are LNHDA and SQIVND (reference sequence). Trimming took off 6 bases at V and 3 bases at J, with 14 bases between the two ends. The CDR3 runs to 15 residues. In nucleotides, the CDR3 is TGTGCCAGTAGCCCCAAGTCCAGATACACCGGGGAGCTGTTTTTT. Its translation is CASSPKSRYTGELFF.

This sequence joins TRBV4-1 and TRBJ2-7; the match to TRBD1 covers 9 bases. The CDR3 sequence is 14 residues long. Trimming cost V 3 bases and J 2 bases; bases outside gene matches: 2. Germline assignment: CDR1 MGHRA and CDR2 YSYEKL. CDR3 nucleotides: TGCGCCAGCAGCCACAGACAGGGGGCCTACGAGCAGTACTTC. It is translated as CASSHRQGAYEQYF.

The chain employs TRBV29-1 and TRBJ2-7; TRBD1 is a possible D gene (6 bases). V was shortened by 4 bases and J by 3 bases, with 16 bases between the two germline ends. The CDR3 spans 14 residues. The germline V gene encodes CDR1 SQVTM and CDR2 ANQGSEA. CDR3 coding DNA: TGCAGCGTTGCTCAGCGAGGGGGTGGCTACGAGCAGTACTTC. Residues: CSVAQRGGGYEQYF.

The chain is built from TRBV7-9 and TRBJ2-7; TRBD1 matches 8 bases. Germline CDR1 is SEHNR and CDR2 is FQNEAQ (reference sequence). V was pared by 5 bases and J by 2 bases, with 17 bases of the junction left unmatched. The CDR3 contains 18 residues. Written as DNA, the CDR3 is TGTGCCAGCAGCCCAGACCCGGACAGGGAGAATGGGACCTACGAGCAGTACTTC. It translates to CASSPDPDRENGTYEQYF. Variable domain in full (rest from reference TRBV7-9 and TRBJ2-7): DTGVSQNPRHKITKRGQNVTFRCDPISEHNRLYWYRQTLGQGPEFLTYFQNEAQLEKSRLLSDRFSAERPKGSFSTLEIQRTEQGDSAMYLCASSPDPDRENGTYEQYFGPGTRLTVT.